Presented here are 5 T cell receptor beta chains from one specimen sequenced in a study of shared clonotypes between healthy human individuals. The method was immunoSEQ multiplex PCR; TCRdb's version includes in-frame clones alone and lacks a portion of them. Of approximately 650,000 clones in the sample, 95% to 96% were seen once. Terminally differentiated effector memory CD45RA+ cells were excluded by CCR7 positive selection of CD45RO-negative cells. Sequenced input: naive CD8+ T cells sorted from blood. The receptors were sampled from a woman aged 30 to 39 in good health.

A few counts support this clone. The rearrangement uses TRBV7-8 and TRBJ1-5, with TRBD1 as a possible D gene (5 bases). The CDR3 spans 14 residues. The ends were cut back, 4 bases at V and 0 bases at J, with 7 bases in the middle. Germline V gives CDR1 SGHVS, CDR2 FQNEAQ. The CDR3 protein is CASSWDGSNQPQHF. The CDR3 bases are TGTGCCAGCAGCTGGGACGGTAGCAATCAGCCCCAGCATTTT. Combining the CDR3 with reference TRBV7-8 and TRBJ1-5 gives the whole variable domain GAGVSQSPRYKVAKRGQDVALRCDPISGHVSLFWYQQALGQGPEFLTYFQNEAQLDKSGLPSDRFFAERPEGSVSTLKIQRTQQEDSAVYLCASSWDGSNQPQHFGDGTRLSIL.

The chain links TRBV19 to TRBJ2-7; TRBD1 matches 7 bases. This CDR3 spans 13 amino acids. V shed 5 bases, J shed 3 bases, and the junction held 4 bases outside the gene matches. Germline CDR1 and CDR2: LNHDA and SQIVND (reference sequence). Here the CDR3 reads CASSSRTGYEQYF. In DNA, the CDR3 is TGTGCCAGTAGTTCCCGGACAGGCTACGAGCAGTACTTC.

The chain is built from TRBV6-1 and TRBJ2-1; D remains ambiguous. CDR1 is MNHNS, CDR2 SASEGT, per germline. With 1 base removed from V and 6 bases from J, the gap between germline ends came to 7 bases. This CDR3 is built from 13 residues. CDR3 in amino acids: CASSEVDFNEQFF. The CDR3 region has the DNA TGTGCCAGCAGTGAAGTAGACTTCAATGAGCAGTTCTTC.

The chain has TRBV5-6 and TRBJ2-7, with 10 bases matching TRBD2. Trimming cost V 0 bases and J 0 bases; bases outside gene matches: 0. Germline V gives CDR1 SGHDT, CDR2 YYEEEE. The CDR3 runs to 15 residues. The CDR3: CASSLGLAGSYEQYF. Here the CDR3 DNA reads TGTGCCAGCAGCTTGGGACTAGCGGGCTCCTACGAGCAGTACTTC.

Of note for this clone: This specimen includes other DNA sequences encoding the same CDR3. This sequence joins TRBV7-9 and TRBJ2-2; possibly TRBD2 for D (6 bases). The ends were cut back, 4 bases at V and 0 bases at J, with 9 bases in the middle. Germline values: CDR1 SEHNR, CDR2 FQNEAQ (reference sequence). This CDR3 is built from 15 residues. The CDR3 bases are TGTGCCAGCAGCTCACGGGACTCGAACACCGGGGAGCTGTTTTTT. Its protein is CASSSRDSNTGELFF.